This TCR beta chain was obtained from a study of shared clonotypes between healthy human individuals (TCRdb year 2020). For the study in its entirety: A couple of women and three men aged 18 to 49 years were included in the cohort. Per donor, three plates each were used for CD4 naive and CD4 memory, two for CD8 naive, and one for CD8 memory. To estimate repertoire size and how much clonotype sharing occurs between individuals, the study deeply sequenced the blood TCR repertoires of a handful of healthy adults. To increase sequencing depth and limit assay-specific biases, different laboratories used diverse techniques to prepare libraries and sequence TCR repertoires. Each donor's leukapheresis produced roughly between about 0.8 and 8.9 billion PBMCs. Results the study describes overall, beyond this receptor: Compared with non-shared clonotypes, the clonotypes found in all four sorted-subset donors had higher generation probabilities. Across a few donors, 4.5% to 6.5% of naive CD4, roughly 3.5% of naive CD8, about 2.3% of memory CD4, and 0.3% to 0.45% of memory CD8 clonotypes were shared. Rarefaction of sorted-subset datasets indicated incomplete sequencing despite the large sequencing depth. Sampling was restricted to blood, and TCR repertoires in tissues likely differ from the TCR repertoires found in blood. Pairwise subsampling led to the expectation that sequencing depth would affect the degree of clonotype sharing among donors. Naive subsets generally had larger estimated clonotype richness than memory subsets. Because the study included only a small number of donors, the genetic and exposure-history diversity represented was limited.

About this clone: Its specific antigen is unknown. Base qualities are not recorded, but no much larger clone differs from it by a single base.

From its cysteine to its phenylalanine, the CDR3 spans 16 amino acids. Only the CDR3 region is kept as DNA, spanning 48 bases read in frame from base 1. V is cut by 2 bases and J by 2 bases, and the space between the germline ends is 13 bases. Taken from the germline V gene, the CDR1 and CDR2 loops are MDHEN and SYDVKM. CD8 naive samples were CD45RO-negative cells positively selected for CCR7, giving a CD45RA+CCR7+ population that excluded TemRA cells. The donors were healthy, HIV-negative adults with no recently reported acute infections or vaccinations. Only Caucasian adults living in Nashville, Tennessee, USA were represented among the donors. After blood collection by leukapheresis, PBMCs were isolated using Ficoll-Histopaque density gradient centrifugation and then cryopreserved in the vapor phase of liquid nitrogen. Purity and quantity of every magnetically sorted T cell population were checked by analytical flow cytometry. Genomic DNA was isolated from every sorted fraction and measured by UV absorbance on a Nanodrop 2000c.

Using the deep immunoSEQ assay, multiplex PCR amplified TCR CDR3 regions from genomic DNA. For each cell subset, the extracted genomic DNA was distributed evenly across all wells of several immunoSEQ 96-well plates, and each plate served as one replicate. For sorted subsets, about 200 ng genomic DNA, equal to 30,000 or so T cell genomes, was loaded into each replicate PCR. Purified libraries were measured with a Qubit 3.0 fluorometer, size-checked on a Bioanalyzer 2100, and measured again with the KAPA Library Quantification kit. Every immunoSEQ 96-well plate was sequenced on a separate single-read 150-cycle Illumina NextSeq 550 flow cell. The authors' pipeline ran thus. The immunoSEQ output contained only junctional sequences without quality scores, so filtering could not match that applied to full-length reads. Sequences were annotated with PyIR, a Python wrapper for IgBLAST v1.9, using IMGT germline references to assign V/J genes and CDR3. Any read was removed if the V/J assignment was weak (E-value above 1e-6), the CDR3 was missing, or the read contained stop codons, out-of-frame junctions, or ambiguous translated residues. A V3J clonotype was defined by an identical inferred V gene, J gene, and CDR3 amino acid sequence. Percentage overlap between repertoires was computed as shared unique clonotypes divided by the size of the smaller repertoire. Richness of each repertoire was evaluated using RTK rarefaction, the Chao1 estimator, and Recon v2.1 estimates of unobserved clonotypes. Generation probabilities for all TCRbeta clonotypes obtained by the gDNA method from four donors were computed using OLGA. TCRdb's version of the immuneACCESS table is confined to in-frame rearrangements and falls short of the full clone set. An unresolved V gene accounts for under half of the shortfall where checked; the remainder is of unknown origin. The D gene and trimming were derived from the DNA, and the V and J assignments and clone size from that table. This sample has around 2.1 million clones in its table, and approximately 94% of those were observed once. The top ten clonotypes cover under 2% of the sample.

This receptor was taken from a man aged 18 to 29 in good health. Some clones in this sample may be carry-over from other donors' samples. The rearrangement joined TRBV28 to TRBJ2-1, with the D gene call left open. Sequencing input: naive CD8+ T cells from PBMCs. The meaning of the sample's cell subset or site label: CD45RA+CCR7+. The CDR3 corresponds to CASSLKRPTPYNEQFF. The sequenced DNA is TGTGCCAGCAGTTTAAAGAGACCCACTCCCTACAATGAGCAGTTCTTC.